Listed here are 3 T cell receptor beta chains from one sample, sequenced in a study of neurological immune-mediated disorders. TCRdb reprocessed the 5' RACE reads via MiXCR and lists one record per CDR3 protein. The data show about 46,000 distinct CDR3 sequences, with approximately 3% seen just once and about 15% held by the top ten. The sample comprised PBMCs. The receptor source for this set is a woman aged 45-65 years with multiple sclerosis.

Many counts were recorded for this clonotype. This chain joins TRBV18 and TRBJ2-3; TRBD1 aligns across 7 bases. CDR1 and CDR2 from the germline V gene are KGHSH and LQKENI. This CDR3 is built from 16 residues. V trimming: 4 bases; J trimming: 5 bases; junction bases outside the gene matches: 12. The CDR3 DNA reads TGTGCCAGCTCACAACTTGGGACAGACCCCGTAGATACGCAGTATTTT. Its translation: CASSQLGTDPVDTQYF.

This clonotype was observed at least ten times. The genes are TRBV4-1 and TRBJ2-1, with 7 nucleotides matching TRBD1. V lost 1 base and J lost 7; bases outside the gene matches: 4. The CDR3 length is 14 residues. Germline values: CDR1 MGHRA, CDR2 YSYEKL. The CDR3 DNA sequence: TGCGCCAGCAGCCAAGGACAGGGTTGGAATGAGCAGTTCTTC. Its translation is CASSQGQGWNEQFF.

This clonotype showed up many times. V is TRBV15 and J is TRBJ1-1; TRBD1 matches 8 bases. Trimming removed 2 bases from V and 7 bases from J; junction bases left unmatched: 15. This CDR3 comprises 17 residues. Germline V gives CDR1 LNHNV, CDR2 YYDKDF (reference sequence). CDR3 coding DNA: TGTGCCACCAGCAGACTGTGGACAGGGACCACCACCATTGAAGCTTTCTTT. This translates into CATSRLWTGTTTIEAFF.